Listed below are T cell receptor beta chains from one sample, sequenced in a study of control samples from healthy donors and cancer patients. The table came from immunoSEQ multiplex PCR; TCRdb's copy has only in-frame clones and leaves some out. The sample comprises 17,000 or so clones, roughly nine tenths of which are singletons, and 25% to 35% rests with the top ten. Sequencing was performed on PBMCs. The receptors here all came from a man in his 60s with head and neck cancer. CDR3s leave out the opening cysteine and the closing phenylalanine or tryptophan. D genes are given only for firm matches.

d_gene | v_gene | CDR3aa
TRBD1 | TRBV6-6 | ASSPTGEGYT
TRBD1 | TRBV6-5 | ASSTQGAGRREQY
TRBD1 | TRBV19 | ASSGAGTATYEQY
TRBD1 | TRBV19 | ASSDWDGQGTDTQY
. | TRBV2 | ASRDSNQPQH
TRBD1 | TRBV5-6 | ASSLYGTESQPQH
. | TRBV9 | ASSPSGGYSYEQY
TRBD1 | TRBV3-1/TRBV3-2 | ASDRTGTSGEQY
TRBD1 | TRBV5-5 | ASSLGTGQETQY
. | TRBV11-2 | ASSLNALGSPLH
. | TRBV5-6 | ASWGDSGQF
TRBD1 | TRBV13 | ASSLGRTGGSPLH
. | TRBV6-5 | ASRPTGGYGYT
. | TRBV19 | ASSMRAASRETQY
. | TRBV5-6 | ASRIDARSSYNEQF
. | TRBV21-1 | ASSMGTLGYT
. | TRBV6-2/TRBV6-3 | ASSLLRGYGYT
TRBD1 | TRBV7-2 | ASSLNRGYTGELF
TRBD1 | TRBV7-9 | ASSSGQGVNSPLH
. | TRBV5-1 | ASSLGFPRDTQY
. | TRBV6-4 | ASSDSTGAGDEQF
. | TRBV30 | AWSGELYSNQPQH
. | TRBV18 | ASSPEALAVTGELF